A selection of T cell receptor beta chains follows, all from one sample in a study of T-cell memory formation after mild COVID-19. TCRdb re-called the 5' RACE reads through MiXCR, storing one row per CDR3 protein. The table lists a few hundred thousand distinct CDR3 sequences, less than 25% of them singletons, with about 8.2% in the top ten. Material for sequencing was PBMCs or a T cell subset sorted from them (not recorded which). These receptors were collected from an adult woman who had mild COVID-19 (a few samples of this study predate the infection). Cell type and time point are not known. Both conserved end residues are part of each CDR3. Each record gives: CDR3 DNA, CDR3 protein, CDR3 length, V gene, clone size, D gene, J gene. D genes are given only for firm matches. Clone size is not always given. Where it is, it says once, few, many or a class for expanded clones.

TGTGCTACTTCAACAAGGCGGCTCAACGGAAATGAGCAGTTCTTC CATSTRRLNGNEQFF 15 TRBV12-3/TRBV12-4 . . TRBJ2-1
TGTGCCAGCAGTCACCGCCGGGGAAATAATCAGCCCCAGCATTTT CASSHRRGNNQPQHF 15 TRBV28 . . TRBJ1-5
TGTGCCAGCAGCCTTACTAGCGGCTCAGATACGCAGTATTTT CASSLTSGSDTQYF 14 TRBV7-7 . TRBD2 TRBJ2-3
TGTGCCAGCAGCTCGCTAAGACAGGGGTGGGACACTGAAGCTTTCTTT CASSSLRQGWDTEAFF 16 TRBV7-9 few TRBD1 TRBJ1-1
TGTGCCAGCAGCTTAACCGGGACACCTACCTACGAGCAGTACTTC CASSLTGTPTYEQYF 15 TRBV6-2/TRBV6-3 . . TRBJ2-7
TGCGCCAGCAGCTTCCTCCTCACAGATACGCAGTATTTT CASSFLLTDTQYF 13 TRBV5-1 few . TRBJ2-3
TGTGCCAGCAGCCCCGGGATTAGCACAGATACGCAGTATTTT CASSPGISTDTQYF 14 TRBV7-9 . . TRBJ2-3
TGTGCCAGCAGGGGGTTTACATCGGATACGCAGTATTTT CASRGFTSDTQYF 13 TRBV7-3 . . TRBJ2-3
TGCAGCGTTGAGCAGAGGGTTGGAGAGACCCAGTACTTC CSVEQRVGETQYF 13 TRBV29-1 few . TRBJ2-5
TGTGCCAGCAGATCAGACACCCCAAGGGAGCTGTTTTTT CASRSDTPRELFF 13 TRBV7-8 few . TRBJ2-2
TGTGCCAGCAGCCCCGGGCTGTTGGGAGACACTGAAGCTTTCTTT CASSPGLLGDTEAFF 15 TRBV7-6 few . TRBJ1-1
TGCGCCAGCAGCTTGGATTGGGGATATGAGCAGTTCTTC CASSLDWGYEQFF 13 TRBV5-1 few . TRBJ2-1
TGTGCCAGCAGCTTGGTGGGACAGGGGGCAGTCGAGACCCAGTACTTC CASSLVGQGAVETQYF 16 TRBV5-6 few TRBD1 TRBJ2-5
TGTGCCAGCAGCCCCGGCGGGTCTGAGCAGTACTTC CASSPGGSEQYF 12 TRBV18 many . TRBJ2-7
TGTGCCAGCAGCGTGACAGGGTTCACAGATACGCAGTATTTT CASSVTGFTDTQYF 14 TRBV7-8 few TRBD1 TRBJ2-3
TGTGCCAGCAATACCGGGATCGGCGGGGAGCTGTTTTTT CASNTGIGGELFF 13 TRBV5-5 few . TRBJ2-2
TGTGCCACCAGTGAATCCGGGGCCTACGAGCAGTACTTC CATSESGAYEQYF 13 TRBV24-1 . . TRBJ2-7
TGTGCCAGCAGCTCTAGCACTAGCTCCTACAATGAGCAGTTCTTC CASSSSTSSYNEQFF 15 TRBV7-6 many . TRBJ2-1
TGTGCCTGGAGTGTAGTGGCCCCCCCAGATACGCAGTATTTT CAWSVVAPPDTQYF 14 TRBV30 . . TRBJ2-3
TGTGCCAGCAGCTTCAGTGTCTCGCCTAACACTGAAGCTTTCTTT CASSFSVSPNTEAFF 15 TRBV7-8 few . TRBJ1-1
TGCAGCGTTCCCGCTAGCGGGAGACCGTACGAGCAGTACTTC CSVPASGRPYEQYF 14 TRBV29-1 few TRBD2 TRBJ2-7
TGTGCCAGCAGTTACTTGGGACTAGCGGGAGCTGGTGAGCAGTTCTTC CASSYLGLAGAGEQFF 16 TRBV6-5 . TRBD2 TRBJ2-1
TGTGCCAGCAGCTCCCGACTAGCGGGGTTCGAGCAGTACTTC CASSSRLAGFEQYF 14 TRBV12-3/TRBV12-4 . TRBD2 TRBJ2-7
TGTGCCAGCTCACCCTCCGGGACAGGGGTGAGGTATGGCTACACCTTC CASSPSGTGVRYGYTF 16 TRBV18 . TRBD1 TRBJ1-2
TGTGCCTGGATCCCCCCCCAGCGTTATGAGCAGTTCTTC CAWIPPQRYEQFF 13 TRBV30 . . TRBJ2-1